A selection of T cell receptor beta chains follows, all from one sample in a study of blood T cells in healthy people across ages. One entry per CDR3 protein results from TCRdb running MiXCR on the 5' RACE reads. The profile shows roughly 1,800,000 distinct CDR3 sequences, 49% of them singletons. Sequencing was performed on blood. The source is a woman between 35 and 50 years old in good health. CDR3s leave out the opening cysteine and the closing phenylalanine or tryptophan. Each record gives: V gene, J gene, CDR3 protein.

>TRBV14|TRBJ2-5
ASSEGLRETQY
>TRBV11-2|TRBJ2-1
ASSLDVDHTDEQF
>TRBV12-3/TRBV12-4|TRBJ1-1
ASKLFPTLNTEAF
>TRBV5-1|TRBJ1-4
ASSLTGGDEKLF
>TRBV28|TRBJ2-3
ASSLHGQGMRDTQY
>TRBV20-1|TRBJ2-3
SARGGRLTDTQY
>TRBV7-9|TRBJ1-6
ASSLRGTGTSFNSPLH
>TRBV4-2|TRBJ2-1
ASSQNRGSDEQF
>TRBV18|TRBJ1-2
ASSPPQGFYGYT
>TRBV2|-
ASSSGALYEQY
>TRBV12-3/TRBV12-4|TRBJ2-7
ASSLAGGYYEQY
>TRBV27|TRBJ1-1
ASSLQPGMNTEAF
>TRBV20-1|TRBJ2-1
SARARQGGNEQF
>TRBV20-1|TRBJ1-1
SARRADAGTEAF
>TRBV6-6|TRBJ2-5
ASSHHAKGETQY
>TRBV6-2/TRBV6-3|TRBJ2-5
ASTLGGVAGGPQETQY
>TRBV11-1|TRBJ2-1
ASSLEFPAVEGAGAYNEQF
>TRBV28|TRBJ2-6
ASSLGDRGYSGANALT
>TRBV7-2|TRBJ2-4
ASSLAGGPHIQY
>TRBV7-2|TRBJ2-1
ASSPPTSGGRGEQF
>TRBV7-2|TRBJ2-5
ASSLVRLAVGETQY
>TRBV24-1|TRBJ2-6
ATSGGAVDGANVLT
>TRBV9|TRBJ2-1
ASSVGREWYNEQF
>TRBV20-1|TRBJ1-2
SAHSEAGRGYT
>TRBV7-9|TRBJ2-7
ASSLVKGPSPTYEQY
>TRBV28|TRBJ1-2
ASSPSTGPSPNYGYT
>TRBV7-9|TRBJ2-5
ASSTRDRGRETQY
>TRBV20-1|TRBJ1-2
RVPGNNYGYT
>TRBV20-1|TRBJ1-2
SATPAANYGYT
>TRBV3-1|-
ACSPRRAVAPNEQY
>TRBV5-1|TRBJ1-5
ASSPGQGPPPQH
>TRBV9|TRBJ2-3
ASSATAYSTDTQY
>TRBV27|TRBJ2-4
ASSRQGRGNIQY
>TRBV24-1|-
ATPRTSRETQY
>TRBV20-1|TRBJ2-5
SARDWWTQY
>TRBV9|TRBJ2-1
ASSVTSGGAREQF
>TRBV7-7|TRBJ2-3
ASSSSPGIGTDTQY
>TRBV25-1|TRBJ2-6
ATAPFYRDRNSGANVLT
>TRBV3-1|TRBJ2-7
ASKLAGVSYEQY
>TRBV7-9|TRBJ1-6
ASSLEMTGESPLH
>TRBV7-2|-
ASSRGTGAETQY